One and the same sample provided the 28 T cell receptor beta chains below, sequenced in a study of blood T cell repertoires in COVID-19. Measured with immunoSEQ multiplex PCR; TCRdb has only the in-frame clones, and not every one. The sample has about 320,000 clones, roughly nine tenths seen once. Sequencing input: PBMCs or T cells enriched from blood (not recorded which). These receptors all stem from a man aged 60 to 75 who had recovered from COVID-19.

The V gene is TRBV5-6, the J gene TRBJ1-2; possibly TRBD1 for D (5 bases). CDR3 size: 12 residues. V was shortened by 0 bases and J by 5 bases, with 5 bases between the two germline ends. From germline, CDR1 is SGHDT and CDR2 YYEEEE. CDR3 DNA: TGTGCCAGCAGCTTGGAGGGGTATGGCTACACCTTC. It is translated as CASSLEGYGYTF.

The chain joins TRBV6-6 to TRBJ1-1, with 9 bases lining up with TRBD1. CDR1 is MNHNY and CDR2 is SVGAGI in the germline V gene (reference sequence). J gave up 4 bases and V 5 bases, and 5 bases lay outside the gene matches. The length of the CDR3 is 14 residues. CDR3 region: CASSIQGAGTEAFF. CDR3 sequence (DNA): TGTGCCAGCAGTATACAGGGGGCTGGCACTGAAGCTTTCTTT.

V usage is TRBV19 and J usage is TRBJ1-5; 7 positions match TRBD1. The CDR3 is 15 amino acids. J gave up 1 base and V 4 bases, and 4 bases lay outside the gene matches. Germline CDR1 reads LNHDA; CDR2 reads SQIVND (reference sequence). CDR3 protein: CASSTTGLSNQPQHF. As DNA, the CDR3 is TGTGCCAGTAGTACGACAGGGTTGAGCAATCAGCCCCAGCATTTT. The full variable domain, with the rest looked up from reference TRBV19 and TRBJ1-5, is DGGITQSPKYLFRKEGQNVTLSCEQNLNHDAMYWYRQDPGQGLRLIYYSQIVNDFQKGDIAEGYSVSREKKESFPLTVTSAQKNPTAFYLCASSTTGLSNQPQHFGDGTRLSIL.

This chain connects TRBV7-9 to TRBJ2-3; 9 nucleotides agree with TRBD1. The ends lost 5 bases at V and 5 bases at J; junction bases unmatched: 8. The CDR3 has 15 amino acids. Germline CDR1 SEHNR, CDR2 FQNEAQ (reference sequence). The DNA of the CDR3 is TGTGCCAGCAGCCACGGACAGGGGCCGGGAGATACGCAGTATTTT. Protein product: CASSHGQGPGDTQYF.

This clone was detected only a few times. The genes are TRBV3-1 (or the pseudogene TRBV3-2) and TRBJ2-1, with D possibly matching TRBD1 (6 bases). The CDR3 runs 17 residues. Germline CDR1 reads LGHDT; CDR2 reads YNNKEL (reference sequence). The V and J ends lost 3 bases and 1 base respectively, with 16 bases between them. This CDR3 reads CASSQDKRTVSYNEQFF. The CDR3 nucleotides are TGTGCCAGCAGCCAGGATAAAAGGACAGTGTCCTACAATGAGCAGTTCTTC.

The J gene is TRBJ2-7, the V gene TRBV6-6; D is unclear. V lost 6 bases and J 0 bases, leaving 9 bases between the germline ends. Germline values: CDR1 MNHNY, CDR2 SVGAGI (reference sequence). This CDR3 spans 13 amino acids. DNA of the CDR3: TGTGCCAGCAGCAGGTTAAGCTCCTACGAGCAGTACTTC. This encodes CASSRLSSYEQYF.

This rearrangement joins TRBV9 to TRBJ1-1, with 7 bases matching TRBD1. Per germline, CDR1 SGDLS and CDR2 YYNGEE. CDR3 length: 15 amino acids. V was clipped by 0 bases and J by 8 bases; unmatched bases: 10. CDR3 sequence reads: CASSVGPQSDREAFF. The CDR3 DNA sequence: TGTGCCAGCAGCGTAGGCCCCCAGTCGGACAGGGAAGCTTTCTTT.

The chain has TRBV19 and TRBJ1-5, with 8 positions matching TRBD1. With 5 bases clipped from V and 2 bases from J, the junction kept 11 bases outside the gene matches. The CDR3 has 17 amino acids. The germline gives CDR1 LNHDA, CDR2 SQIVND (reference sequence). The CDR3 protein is CASSGRAGGDGNQPQHF. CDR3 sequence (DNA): TGTGCCAGTAGTGGCAGGGCAGGGGGCGATGGCAATCAGCCCCAGCATTTT.

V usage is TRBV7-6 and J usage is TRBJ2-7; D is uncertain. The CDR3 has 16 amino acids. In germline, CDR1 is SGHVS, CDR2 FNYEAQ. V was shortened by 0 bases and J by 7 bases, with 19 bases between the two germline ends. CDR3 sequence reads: CASSLAAATYAGEQYF. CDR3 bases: TGTGCCAGCAGCTTAGCGGCAGCGACCTACGCTGGGGAGCAGTACTTC. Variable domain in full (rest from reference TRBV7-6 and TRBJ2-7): GAGVSQSPRYKVTKRGQDVALRCDPISGHVSLYWYRQALGQGPEFLTYFNYEAQQDKSGLPNDRFSAERPEGSISTLTIQRTEQRDSAMYRCASSLAAATYAGEQYFGPGTRLTVT.

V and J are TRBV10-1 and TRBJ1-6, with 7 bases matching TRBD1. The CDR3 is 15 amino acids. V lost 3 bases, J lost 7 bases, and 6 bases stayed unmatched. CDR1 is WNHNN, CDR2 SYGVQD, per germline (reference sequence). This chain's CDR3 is CASSDRGKLNSPLHF. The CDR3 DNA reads TGCGCCAGCAGTGACAGGGGGAAGTTGAATTCACCCCTCCACTTT.

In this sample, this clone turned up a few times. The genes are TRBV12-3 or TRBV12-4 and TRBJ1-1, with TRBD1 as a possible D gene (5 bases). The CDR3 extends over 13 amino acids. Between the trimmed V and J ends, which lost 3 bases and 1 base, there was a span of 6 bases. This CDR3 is CASSFGQNTEAFF. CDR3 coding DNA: TGTGCCAGCAGTTTCGGACAGAACACTGAAGCTTTCTTT.

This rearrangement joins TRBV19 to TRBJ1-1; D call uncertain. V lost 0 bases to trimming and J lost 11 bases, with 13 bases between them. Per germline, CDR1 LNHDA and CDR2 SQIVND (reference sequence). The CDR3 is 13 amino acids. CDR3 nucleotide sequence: TGTGCCAGTAGTATAGATCAGACGGGTGGCGCTTTCTTT. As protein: CASSIDQTGGAFF.

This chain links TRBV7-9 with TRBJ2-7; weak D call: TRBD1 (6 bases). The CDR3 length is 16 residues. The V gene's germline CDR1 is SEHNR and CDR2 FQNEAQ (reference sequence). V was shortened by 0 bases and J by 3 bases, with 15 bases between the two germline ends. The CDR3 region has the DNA TGTGCCAGCAGCTTAGCGAGTGGGAGCAGGGGCTACGAGCAGTACTTC. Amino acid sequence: CASSLASGSRGYEQYF.

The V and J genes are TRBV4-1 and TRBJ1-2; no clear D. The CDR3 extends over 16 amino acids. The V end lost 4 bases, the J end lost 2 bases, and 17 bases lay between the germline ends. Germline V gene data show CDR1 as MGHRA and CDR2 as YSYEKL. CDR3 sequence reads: CASSPRIRDRNYGYTF. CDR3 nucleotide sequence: TGCGCCAGCAGCCCGAGAATTCGGGATAGAAACTATGGCTACACCTTC.

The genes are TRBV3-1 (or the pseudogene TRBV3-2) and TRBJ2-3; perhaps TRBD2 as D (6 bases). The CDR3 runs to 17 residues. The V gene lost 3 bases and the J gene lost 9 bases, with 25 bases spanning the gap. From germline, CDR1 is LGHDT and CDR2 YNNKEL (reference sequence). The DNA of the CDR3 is TGTGCCAGCAGCCAGAATGTCACCGGGCGGGGATCCCGCACGCAGTATTTT. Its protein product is CASSQNVTGRGSRTQYF.

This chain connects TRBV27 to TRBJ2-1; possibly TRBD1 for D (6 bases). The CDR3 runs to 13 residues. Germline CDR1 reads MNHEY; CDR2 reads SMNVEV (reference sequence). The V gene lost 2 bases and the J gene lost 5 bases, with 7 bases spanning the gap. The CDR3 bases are TGTGCCAGCAGTTTAGACAGGAACAATGAGCAGTTCTTC. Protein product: CASSLDRNNEQFF.

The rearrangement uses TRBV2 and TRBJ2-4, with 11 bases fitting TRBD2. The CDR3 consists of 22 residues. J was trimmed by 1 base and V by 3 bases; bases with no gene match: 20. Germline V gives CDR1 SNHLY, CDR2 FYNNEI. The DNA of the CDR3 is TGTGCCAGCAGTGAGACCCCCTTGGGGGAGACTAGCGGGGCTCTCGCCAAAAACATTCAGTACTTC. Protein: CASSETPLGETSGALAKNIQYF.

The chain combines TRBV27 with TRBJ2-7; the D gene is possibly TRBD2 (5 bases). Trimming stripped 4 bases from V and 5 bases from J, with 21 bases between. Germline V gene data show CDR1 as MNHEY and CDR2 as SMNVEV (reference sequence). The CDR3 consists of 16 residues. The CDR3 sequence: CASSSSPRSGLNEQYF. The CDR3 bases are TGTGCCAGCAGTTCCTCCCCCCGGAGCGGACTTAACGAGCAGTACTTC.

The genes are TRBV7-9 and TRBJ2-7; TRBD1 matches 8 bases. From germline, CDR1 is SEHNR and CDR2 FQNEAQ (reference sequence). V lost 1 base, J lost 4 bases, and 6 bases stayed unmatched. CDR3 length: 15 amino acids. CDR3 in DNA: TGTGCCAGCAGCTTAGTTCAGGGGGCGCGTTACGAGCAGTACTTC. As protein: CASSLVQGARYEQYF.

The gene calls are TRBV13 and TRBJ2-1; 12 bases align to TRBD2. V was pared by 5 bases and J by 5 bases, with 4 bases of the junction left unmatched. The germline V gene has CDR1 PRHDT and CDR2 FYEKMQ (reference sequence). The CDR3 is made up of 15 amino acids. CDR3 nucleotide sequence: TGTGCCAGCAGCCATCTAGCGGGAGGGAACAATGAGCAGTTCTTC. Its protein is CASSHLAGGNNEQFF.

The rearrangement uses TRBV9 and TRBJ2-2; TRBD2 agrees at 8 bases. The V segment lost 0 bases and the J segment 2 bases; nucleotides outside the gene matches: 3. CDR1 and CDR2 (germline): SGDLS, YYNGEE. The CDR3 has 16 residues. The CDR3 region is CASSVVVAGNTGELFF. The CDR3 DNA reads TGTGCCAGCAGCGTAGTGGTAGCGGGAAACACCGGGGAGCTGTTTTTT.

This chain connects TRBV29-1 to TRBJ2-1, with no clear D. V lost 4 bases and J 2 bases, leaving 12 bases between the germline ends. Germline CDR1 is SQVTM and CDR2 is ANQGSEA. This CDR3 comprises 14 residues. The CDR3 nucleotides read TGCAGCGTTGCTGGCGGCAGTACCTACAATGAGCAGTTCTTC. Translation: CSVAGGSTYNEQFF.

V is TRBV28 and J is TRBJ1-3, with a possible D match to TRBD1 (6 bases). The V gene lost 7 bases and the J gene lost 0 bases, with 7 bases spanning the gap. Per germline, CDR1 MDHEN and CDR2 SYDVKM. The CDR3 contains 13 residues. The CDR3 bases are TGTGCCAGCACCAGGGGCTCTGGAAACACCATATATTTT. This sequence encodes CASTRGSGNTIYF.

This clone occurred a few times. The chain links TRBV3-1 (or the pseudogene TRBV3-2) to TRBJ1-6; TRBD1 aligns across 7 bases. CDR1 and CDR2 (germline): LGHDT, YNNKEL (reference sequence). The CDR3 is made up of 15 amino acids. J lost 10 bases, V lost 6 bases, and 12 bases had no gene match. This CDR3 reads CASSASTGKGSPLHF. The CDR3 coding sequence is TGTGCCAGCAGTGCCTCGACAGGGAAGGGATCACCCCTCCACTTT.

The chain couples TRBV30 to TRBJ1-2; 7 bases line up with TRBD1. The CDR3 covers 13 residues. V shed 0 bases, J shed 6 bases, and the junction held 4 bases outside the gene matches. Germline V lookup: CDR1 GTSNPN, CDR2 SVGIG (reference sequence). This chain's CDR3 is CAWSVMTGHGYTF. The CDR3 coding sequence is TGTGCCTGGAGTGTAATGACAGGGCATGGCTACACCTTC.

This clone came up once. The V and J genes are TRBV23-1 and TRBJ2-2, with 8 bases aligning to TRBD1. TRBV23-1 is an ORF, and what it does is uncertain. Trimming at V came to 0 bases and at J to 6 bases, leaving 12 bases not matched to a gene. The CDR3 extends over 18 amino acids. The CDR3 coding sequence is TGCGCCAGCAGTCAATCTATAGAGGGACAGGAGGAGTCCGGGGAGCTGTTTTTT. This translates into CASSQSIEGQEESGELFF.

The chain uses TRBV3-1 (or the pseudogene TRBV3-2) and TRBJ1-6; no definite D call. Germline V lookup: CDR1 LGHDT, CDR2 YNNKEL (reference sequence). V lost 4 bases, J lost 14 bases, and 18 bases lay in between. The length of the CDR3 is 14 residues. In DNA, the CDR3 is TGTGCCAGCAGCCCCGTCCCATTTGGAGTCACCCTCCACTTT. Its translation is CASSPVPFGVTLHF.

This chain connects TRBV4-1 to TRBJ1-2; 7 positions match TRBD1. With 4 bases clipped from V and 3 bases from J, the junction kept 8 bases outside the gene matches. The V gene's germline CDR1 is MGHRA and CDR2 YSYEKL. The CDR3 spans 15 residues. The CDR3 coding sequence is TGCGCCAGCAGCCCACAGGGGAGAAGGGACTATGGCTACACCTTC. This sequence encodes CASSPQGRRDYGYTF.